This T cell receptor beta chain was captured in a study of T cells after yellow fever vaccination. Findings of the study overall: Researchers noted that a small share of clonotypes showed up in both CD4 and CD8 compartments. Abundant bulk-derived clonotypes could contaminate FACS-sorted repertoires. Primary-vaccination clones mostly resurfaced post-booster (around 96% CD4, more than 85% CD8).

This CDR3 has 13 residues. CDR1 and CDR2 from the germline V gene are LGHDT and YNNKEL (reference sequence). V was trimmed by 0 bases and J by 9 bases, leaving 9 bases between them. In its sample, this clonotype was seen many times. The target antigen is unknown. 5'RACE template switching added a universal primer site and UMIs to TCR cDNA. TCRdb reprocessed the 5' RACE reads via MiXCR and lists one record per CDR3 protein. The sample has 250,000 to 350,000 distinct CDR3 sequences; about 6.9% are singletons. The TCR originated in a young man who received the YFV17D yellow fever vaccine. This chain uses TRBV3-1 with TRBJ1-5, with no clear D. Sequences were derived from PBMCs, sampled roughly seven weeks after the first yellow fever vaccination. The CDR3 spells CASSQEGRRPQHF. For the CDR3, the DNA is TGTGCCAGCAGCCAAGAAGGGAGACGGCCCCAGCATTTT.